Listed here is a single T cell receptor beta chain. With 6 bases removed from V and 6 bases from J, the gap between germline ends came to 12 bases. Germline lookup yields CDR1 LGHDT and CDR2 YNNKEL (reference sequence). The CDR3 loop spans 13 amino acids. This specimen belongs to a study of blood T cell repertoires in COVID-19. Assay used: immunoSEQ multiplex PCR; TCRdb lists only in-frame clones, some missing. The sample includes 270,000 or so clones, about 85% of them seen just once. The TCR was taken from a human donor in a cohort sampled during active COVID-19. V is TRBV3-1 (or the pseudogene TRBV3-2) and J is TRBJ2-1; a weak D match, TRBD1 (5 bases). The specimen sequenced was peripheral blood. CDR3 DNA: TGTGCCAGCAGTAGGACAAATCTCAATGAGCAGTTCTTC. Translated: CASSRTNLNEQFF.